This T cell receptor beta chain was sequenced for a study of control samples from healthy donors and cancer patients (dated by TCRdb to 2019 to 2021). Relative to germline, V is 1 base shorter and J is 6 bases shorter, with 9 bases between their ends. Its CDR3 holds 14 amino acids, cysteine through phenylalanine. Only the CDR3 portion is preserved as DNA: 42 bases, with reading frame beginning at the first base. Based on the germline V gene (reference sequence), the CDR1 and CDR2 sequences are LGHDT and YNNKEL. A word on this clone: The antigen it binds to is not known. No much larger clone exists at a distance of one base, and base qualities are not known.

The library was obtained by the immunoSEQ multiplex PCR assay. TCRdb carries this immuneACCESS record with in-frame sequences only. Its versions omit some clonotypes, under half of them owing to an unresolved V gene in the studies checked, with the rest unexplained. This sample gives around 200,000 clones in total; about nine tenths of them show up just once. About 1.4% of the sample lies in the top ten. Input material: blood. This chain joins TRBV3-1 (or the pseudogene TRBV3-2) to TRBJ2-2; the best D guess is TRBD1, with 5 bases matching. The sequence was collected from a woman aged 25 to 39 in good health. The nucleotides read TGTGCCAGCAGCCAAGGATGGGGCCCCGGGGAGCTGTTTTTT. This translates into CASSQGWGPGELFF.